This T cell receptor beta chain comes out of a study of T cell changes during pregnancy in multiple sclerosis. Germline V CDR1 and CDR2: SGDLS, YYNGEE. This CDR3 comprises 16 residues. V dropped 4 bases and J dropped 3; count of bases not matched to a gene: 13. The assay was immunoSEQ multiplex PCR, and TCRdb's table has in-frame clones only and misses some. This repertoire shows approximately 37,000 clones, 70% to 90% found once; its top ten account for approximately 4.5%. The chain has TRBV9 and TRBJ2-7; TRBD1 matches 7 bases. This specimen was CD8+ T cells from peripheral blood mononuclear cells, taken in the first trimester of pregnancy. The sequence derives from a female donor with multiple sclerosis, enrolled in a pregnancy study. CDR3 residues: CASSPSPGTANYEQYF. The DNA for the CDR3 is TGTGCCAGCAGCCCTAGCCCCGGGACAGCTAACTACGAGCAGTACTTC. Full variable domain (missing parts from reference TRBV9 and TRBJ2-7): DSGVTQTPKHLITATGQRVTLRCSPRSGDLSVYWYQQSLDQGLQFLIQYYNGEERAKGNILERFSAQQFPDLHSELNLSSLELGDSALYFCASSPSPGTANYEQYFGPGTRLTVT.